This note documents a single TCR beta chain sequence. Its matching antigen is unknown. The sample contains more than one DNA sequence encoding this CDR3. The entry originates in a study of shared clonotypes between healthy human individuals. About the research overall: Researchers drew samples from two women and a few men aged 18 to 49. Overall study findings and caveats: Read depth was anticipated to influence clonotype sharing among donors.

The material for each subset, its genomic DNA, was split evenly across several immunoSEQ plates. The protocol was immunoSEQ multiplex PCR, while the TCRdb copy is restricted to in-frame clones and leaves out a portion. The sample has 2.5 million or so clones; 85% to 95% are singletons. The sequencing input was naive CD4+ T cells sorted from blood. As to subset: CD45RA+ positively selected. This TCR came from a man aged 18 to 29 in good health.

DNA for the CDR3: TGTGCCAGCAGCGTCCTAGGAGGGAGCACAGATACGCAGTATTTT. Its protein is CASSVLGGSTDTQYF. This chain connects TRBV9 to TRBJ2-3, with a tentative D call TRBD2 (6 bases). The CDR3 totals 15 residues. Trimming took 2 bases from V and 0 from J, leaving 10 bases between them. Germline V gene lookup returns CDR1 SGDLS and CDR2 YYNGEE.